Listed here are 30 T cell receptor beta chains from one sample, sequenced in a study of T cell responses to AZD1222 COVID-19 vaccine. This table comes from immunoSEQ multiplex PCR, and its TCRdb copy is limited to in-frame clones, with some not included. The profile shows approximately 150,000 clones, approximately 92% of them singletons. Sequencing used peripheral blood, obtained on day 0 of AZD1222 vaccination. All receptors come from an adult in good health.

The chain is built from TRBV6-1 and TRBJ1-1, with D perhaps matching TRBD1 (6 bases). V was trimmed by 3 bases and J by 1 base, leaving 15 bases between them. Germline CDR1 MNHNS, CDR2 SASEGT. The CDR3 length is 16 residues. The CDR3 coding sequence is TGTGCCAGCAGTGACTGGTGGGGACACCCGAACACTGAAGCTTTCTTT. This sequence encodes CASSDWWGHPNTEAFF.

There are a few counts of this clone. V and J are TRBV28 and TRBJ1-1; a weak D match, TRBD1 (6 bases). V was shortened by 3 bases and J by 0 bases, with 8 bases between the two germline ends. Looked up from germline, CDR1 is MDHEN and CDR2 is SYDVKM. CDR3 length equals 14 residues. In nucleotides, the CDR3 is TGTGCCAGCAGTTTGGGACAACTGAACACTGAAGCTTTCTTT. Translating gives CASSLGQLNTEAFF.

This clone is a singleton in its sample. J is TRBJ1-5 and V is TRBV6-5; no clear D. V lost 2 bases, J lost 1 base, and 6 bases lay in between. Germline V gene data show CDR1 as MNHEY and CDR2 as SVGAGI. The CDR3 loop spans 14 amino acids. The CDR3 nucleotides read TGTGCCAGCAGTTACCTCGGAAGCAATCAGCCCCAGCATTTT. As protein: CASSYLGSNQPQHF.

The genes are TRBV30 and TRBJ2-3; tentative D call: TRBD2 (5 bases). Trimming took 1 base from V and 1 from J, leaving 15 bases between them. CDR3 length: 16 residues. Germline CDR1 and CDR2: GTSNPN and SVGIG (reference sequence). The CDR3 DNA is TGTGCCTGGAGTGGGGGTAAGAGCGGCGGCACAGATACGCAGTATTTT. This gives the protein CAWSGGKSGGTDTQYF.

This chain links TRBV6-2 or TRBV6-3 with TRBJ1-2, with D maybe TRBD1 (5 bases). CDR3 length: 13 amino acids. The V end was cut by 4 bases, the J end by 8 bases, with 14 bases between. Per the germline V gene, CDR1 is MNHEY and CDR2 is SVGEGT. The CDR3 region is CASSFRDRNGYTF. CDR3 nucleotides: TGTGCCAGCAGTTTCAGGGATCGGAACGGCTACACCTTC.

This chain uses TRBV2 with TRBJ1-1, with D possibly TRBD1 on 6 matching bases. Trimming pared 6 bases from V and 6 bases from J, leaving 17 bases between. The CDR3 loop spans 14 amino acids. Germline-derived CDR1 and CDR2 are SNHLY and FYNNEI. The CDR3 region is CASSFNRAGAEAFF. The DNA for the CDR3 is TGTGCCAGCAGCTTCAACAGGGCCGGGGCTGAAGCTTTCTTT.

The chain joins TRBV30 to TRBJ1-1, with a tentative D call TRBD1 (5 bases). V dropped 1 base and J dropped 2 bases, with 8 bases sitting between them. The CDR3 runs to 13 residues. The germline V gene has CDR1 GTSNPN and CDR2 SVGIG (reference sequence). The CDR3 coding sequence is TGTGCCTGGAGTGCGGGGACCAACACTGAAGCTTTCTTT. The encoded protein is CAWSAGTNTEAFF.

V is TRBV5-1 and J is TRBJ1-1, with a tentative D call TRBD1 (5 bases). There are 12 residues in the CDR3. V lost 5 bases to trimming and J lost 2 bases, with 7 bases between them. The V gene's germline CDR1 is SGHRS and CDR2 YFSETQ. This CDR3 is CASRDTNTEAFF. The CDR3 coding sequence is TGCGCCAGCAGGGACACCAACACTGAAGCTTTCTTT.

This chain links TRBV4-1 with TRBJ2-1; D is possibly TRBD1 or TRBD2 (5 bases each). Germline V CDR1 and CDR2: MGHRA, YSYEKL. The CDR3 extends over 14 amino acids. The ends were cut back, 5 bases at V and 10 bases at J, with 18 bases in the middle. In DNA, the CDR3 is TGCGCCAGCAGCGACGGGGACGGGCTGGGCGAGCAGTTCTTC. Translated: CASSDGDGLGEQFF.

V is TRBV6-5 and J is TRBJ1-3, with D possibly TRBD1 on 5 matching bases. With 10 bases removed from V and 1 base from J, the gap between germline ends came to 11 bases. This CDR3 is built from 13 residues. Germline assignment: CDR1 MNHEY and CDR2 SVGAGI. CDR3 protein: CATRRGSGNTIYF. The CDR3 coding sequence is TGTGCCACCCGGAGGGGTTCTGGAAACACCATATATTTT.

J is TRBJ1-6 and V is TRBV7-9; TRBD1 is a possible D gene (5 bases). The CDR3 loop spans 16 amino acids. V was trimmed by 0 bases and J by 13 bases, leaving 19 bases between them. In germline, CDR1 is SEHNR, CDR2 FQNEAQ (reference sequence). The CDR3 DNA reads TGTGCCAGCAGCTTAGCGCTAACCGGGACCGTGCTGCCCCTCCACTTT. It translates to CASSLALTGTVLPLHF.

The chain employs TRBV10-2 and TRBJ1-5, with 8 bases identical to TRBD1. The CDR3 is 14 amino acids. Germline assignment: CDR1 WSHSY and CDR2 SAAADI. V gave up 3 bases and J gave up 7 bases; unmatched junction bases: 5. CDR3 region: CASSESDREQPQHF. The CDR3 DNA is TGCGCCAGCAGTGAATCGGACAGGGAACAGCCCCAGCATTTT.

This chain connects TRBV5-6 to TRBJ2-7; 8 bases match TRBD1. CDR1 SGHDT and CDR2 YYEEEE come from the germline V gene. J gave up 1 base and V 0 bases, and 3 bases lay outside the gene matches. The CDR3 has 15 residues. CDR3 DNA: TGTGCCAGCAGCTTGGACAGGGGGTTTTCCTACGAGCAGTACTTC. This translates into CASSLDRGFSYEQYF.

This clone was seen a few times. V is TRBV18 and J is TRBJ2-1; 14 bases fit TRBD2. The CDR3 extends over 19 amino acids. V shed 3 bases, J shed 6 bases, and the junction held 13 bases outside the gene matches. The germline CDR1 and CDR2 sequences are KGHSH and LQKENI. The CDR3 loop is CASSPGTSGSIPNFNEQFF. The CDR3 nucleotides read TGTGCCAGCTCACCGGGGACTAGCGGGAGTATCCCTAATTTCAATGAGCAGTTCTTC.

CDR3 protein: CASSPQRSGNQPQHF. The CDR3 DNA reads TGTGCCAGCAGCCCCCAGCGATCCGGCAATCAGCCCCAGCATTTT. The chain recombines TRBV14 with TRBJ1-5; no clear D. The V end was cut by 4 bases, the J end by 2 bases, with 12 bases between. Per the germline V gene, CDR1 is SGHDN and CDR2 is FVKESK. The CDR3 loop spans 15 amino acids.

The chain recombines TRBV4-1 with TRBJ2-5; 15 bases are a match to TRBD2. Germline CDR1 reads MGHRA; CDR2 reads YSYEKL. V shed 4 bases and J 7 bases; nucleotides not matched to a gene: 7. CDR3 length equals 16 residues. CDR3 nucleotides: TGCGCCAGCAGCCTCGGACTAGCGGGGGGGCTTGTGACCCAGTACTTC. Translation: CASSLGLAGGLVTQYF.

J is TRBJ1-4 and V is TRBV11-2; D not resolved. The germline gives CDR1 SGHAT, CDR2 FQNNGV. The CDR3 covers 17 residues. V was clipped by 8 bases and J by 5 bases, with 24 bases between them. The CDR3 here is CASCSTGVPSRNEKLFF. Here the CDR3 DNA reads TGTGCCAGCTGCTCAACGGGAGTACCCAGCCGAAATGAAAAACTGTTTTTT.

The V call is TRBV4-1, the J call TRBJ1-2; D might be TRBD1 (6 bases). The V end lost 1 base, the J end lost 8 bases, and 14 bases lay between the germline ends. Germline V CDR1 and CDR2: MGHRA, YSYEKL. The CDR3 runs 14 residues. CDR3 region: CASSQVGTWRGYTF. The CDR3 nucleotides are TGCGCCAGCAGCCAAGTCGGGACATGGAGAGGCTACACCTTC.

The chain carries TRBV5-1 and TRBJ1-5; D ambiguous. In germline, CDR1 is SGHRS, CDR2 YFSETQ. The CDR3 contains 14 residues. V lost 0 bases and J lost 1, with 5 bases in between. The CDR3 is CASSLAGSNQPQHF. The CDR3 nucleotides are TGCGCCAGCAGCTTGGCGGGGAGCAATCAGCCCCAGCATTTT.

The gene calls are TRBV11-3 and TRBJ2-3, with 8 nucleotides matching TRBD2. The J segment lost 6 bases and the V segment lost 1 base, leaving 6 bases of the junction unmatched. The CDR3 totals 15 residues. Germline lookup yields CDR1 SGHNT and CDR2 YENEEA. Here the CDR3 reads CASSLAGGRGDTQYF. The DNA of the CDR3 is TGTGCCAGCAGCTTAGCGGGAGGGCGGGGGGATACGCAGTATTTT. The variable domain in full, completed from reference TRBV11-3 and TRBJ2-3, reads EAGVVQSPRYKIIEKKQPVAFWCNPISGHNTLYWYLQNLGQGPELLIRYENEEAVDDSQLPKDRFSAERLKGVDSTLKIQPAELGDSAVYLCASSLAGGRGDTQYFGPGTRLTVL.

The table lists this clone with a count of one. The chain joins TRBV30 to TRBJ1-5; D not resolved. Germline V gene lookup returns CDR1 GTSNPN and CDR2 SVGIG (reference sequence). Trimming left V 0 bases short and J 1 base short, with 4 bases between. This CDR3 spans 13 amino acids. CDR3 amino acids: CAWSVKSNQPQHF. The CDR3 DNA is TGTGCCTGGAGTGTAAAGAGCAATCAGCCCCAGCATTTT.

This chain's CDR3 is CASSVLRTVEQYF. CDR3 DNA sequence: TGTGCCAGCAGTGTCTTACGGACGGTCGAGCAGTACTTC. V gene TRBV12-3 or TRBV12-4 combines with J gene TRBJ2-7; D unclear. CDR3 length equals 13 residues. With 5 bases removed from V and 6 bases from J, the gap between germline ends came to 14 bases.

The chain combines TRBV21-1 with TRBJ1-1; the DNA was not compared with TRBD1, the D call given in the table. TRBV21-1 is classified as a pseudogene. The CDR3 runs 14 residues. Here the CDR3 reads CASKVGARVTEAFF. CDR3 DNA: TGTGCCAGCAAGGTAGGGGCCAGGGTGACTGAAGCTTTCTTT.

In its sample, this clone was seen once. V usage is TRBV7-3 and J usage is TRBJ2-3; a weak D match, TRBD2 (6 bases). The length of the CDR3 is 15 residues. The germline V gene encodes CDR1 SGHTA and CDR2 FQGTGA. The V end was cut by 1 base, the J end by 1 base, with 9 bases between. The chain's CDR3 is CASSLIPGGTDTQYF. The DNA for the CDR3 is TGTGCCAGCAGCTTAATCCCGGGAGGCACAGATACGCAGTATTTT.

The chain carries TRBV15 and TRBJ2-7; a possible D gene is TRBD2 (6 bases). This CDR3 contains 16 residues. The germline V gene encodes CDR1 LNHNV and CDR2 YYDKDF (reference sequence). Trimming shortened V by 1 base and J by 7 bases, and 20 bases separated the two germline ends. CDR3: CATSRGQPSLAGEQYF. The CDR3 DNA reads TGTGCCACCAGCAGAGGACAGCCATCTCTCGCGGGAGAGCAGTACTTC.

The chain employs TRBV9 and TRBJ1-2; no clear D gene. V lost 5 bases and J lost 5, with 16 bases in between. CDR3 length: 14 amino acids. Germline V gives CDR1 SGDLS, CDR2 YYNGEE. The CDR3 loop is CASRDGRPPYGYTF. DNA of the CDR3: TGTGCCAGCAGGGACGGCCGCCCTCCTTATGGCTACACCTTC. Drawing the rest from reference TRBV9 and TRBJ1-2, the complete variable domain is DSGVTQTPKHLITATGQRVTLRCSPRSGDLSVYWYQQSLDQGLQFLIQYYNGEERAKGNILERFSAQQFPDLHSELNLSSLELGDSALYFCASRDGRPPYGYTFGSGTRLTVV.

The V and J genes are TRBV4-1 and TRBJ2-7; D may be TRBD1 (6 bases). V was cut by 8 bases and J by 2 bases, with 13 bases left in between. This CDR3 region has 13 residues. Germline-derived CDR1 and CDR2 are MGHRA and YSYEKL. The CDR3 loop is CASATGQAYEQYF. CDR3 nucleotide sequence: TGCGCCAGCGCAACGGGACAAGCCTACGAGCAGTACTTC.

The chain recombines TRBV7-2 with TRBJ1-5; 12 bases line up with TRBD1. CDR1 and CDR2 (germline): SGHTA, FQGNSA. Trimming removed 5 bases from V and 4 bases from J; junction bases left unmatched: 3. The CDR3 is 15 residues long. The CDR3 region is CASSQGQGANQPQHF. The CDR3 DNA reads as TGTGCCAGCAGCCAGGGACAGGGGGCGAATCAGCCCCAGCATTTT.

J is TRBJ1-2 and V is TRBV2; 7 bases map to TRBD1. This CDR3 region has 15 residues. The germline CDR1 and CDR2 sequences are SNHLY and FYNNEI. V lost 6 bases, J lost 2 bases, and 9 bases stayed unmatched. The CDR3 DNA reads TGTGCCAGCAGCCATCTTGAGGGGGCCAACTATGGCTACACCTTC. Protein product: CASSHLEGANYGYTF. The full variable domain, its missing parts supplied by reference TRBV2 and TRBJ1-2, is EPEVTQTPSHQVTQMGQEVILRCVPISNHLYFYWYRQILGQKVEFLVSFYNNEISEKSEIFDDQFSVERPDGSNFTLKIRSTKLEDSAMYFCASSHLEGANYGYTFGSGTRLTVV.

The CDR3 spells CATSRGPNTEAFF. The CDR3 DNA reads TGTGCCACCAGCAGGGGGCCCAACACTGAAGCTTTCTTT. The rearrangement links TRBV24-1 to TRBJ1-1; TRBD1 aligns across 8 bases. Germline V gene data show CDR1 as KGHDR and CDR2 as SFDVKD. The CDR3 contains 13 residues. V trimming: 7 bases; J trimming: 2 bases; junction bases outside the gene matches: 2.